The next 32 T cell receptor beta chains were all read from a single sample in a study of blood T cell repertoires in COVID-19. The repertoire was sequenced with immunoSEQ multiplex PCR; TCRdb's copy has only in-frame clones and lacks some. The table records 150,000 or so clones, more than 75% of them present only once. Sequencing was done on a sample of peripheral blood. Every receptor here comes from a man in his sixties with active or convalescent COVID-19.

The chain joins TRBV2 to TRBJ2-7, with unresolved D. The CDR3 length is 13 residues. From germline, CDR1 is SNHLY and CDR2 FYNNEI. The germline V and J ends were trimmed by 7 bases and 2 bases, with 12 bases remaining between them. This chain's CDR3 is CASIDRVPYEQYF. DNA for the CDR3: TGTGCCAGCATCGATCGGGTCCCCTACGAGCAGTACTTC.

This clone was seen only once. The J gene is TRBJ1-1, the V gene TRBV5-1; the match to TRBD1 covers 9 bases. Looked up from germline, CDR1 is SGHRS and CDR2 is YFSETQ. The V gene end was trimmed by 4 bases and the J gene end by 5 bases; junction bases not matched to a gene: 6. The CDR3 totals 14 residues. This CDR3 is CASSRDREGTEAFF. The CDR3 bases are TGCGCCAGCAGCCGGGACAGGGAGGGGACTGAAGCTTTCTTT.

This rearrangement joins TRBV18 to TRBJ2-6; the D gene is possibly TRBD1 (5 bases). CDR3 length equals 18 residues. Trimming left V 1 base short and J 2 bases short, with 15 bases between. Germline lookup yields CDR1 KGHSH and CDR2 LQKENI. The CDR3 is CASSPRYRGLTGANVLTF. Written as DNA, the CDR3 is TGTGCCAGCTCACCACGGTATAGGGGCCTCACTGGGGCCAACGTCCTGACTTTC.

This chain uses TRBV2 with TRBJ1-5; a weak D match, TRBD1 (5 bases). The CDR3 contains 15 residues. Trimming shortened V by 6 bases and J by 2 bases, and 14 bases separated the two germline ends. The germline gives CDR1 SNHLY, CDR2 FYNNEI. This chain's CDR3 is CASRPRAGGNQPQHF. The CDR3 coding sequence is TGTGCCAGCAGGCCCAGGGCGGGGGGCAATCAGCCCCAGCATTTT.

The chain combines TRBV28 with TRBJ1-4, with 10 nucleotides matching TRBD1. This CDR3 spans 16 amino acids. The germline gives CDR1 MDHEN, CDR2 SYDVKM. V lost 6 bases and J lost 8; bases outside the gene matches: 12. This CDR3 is CASSLTSGTGDEKLFF. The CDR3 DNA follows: TGTGCCAGCAGCCTAACGTCCGGGACAGGGGACGAAAAACTGTTTTTT.

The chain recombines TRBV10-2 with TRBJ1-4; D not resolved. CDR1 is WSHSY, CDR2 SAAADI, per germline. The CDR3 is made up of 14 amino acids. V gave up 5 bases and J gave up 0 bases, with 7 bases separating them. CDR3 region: CASSPIATNEKLFF. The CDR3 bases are TGCGCCAGCAGTCCCATTGCAACTAATGAAAAACTGTTTTTT.

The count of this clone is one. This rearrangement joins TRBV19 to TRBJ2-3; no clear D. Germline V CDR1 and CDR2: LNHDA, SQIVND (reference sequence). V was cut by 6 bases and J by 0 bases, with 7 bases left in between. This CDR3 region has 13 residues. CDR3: CASRSESTDTQYF. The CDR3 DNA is TGTGCCAGTAGAAGCGAGAGCACAGATACGCAGTATTTT.

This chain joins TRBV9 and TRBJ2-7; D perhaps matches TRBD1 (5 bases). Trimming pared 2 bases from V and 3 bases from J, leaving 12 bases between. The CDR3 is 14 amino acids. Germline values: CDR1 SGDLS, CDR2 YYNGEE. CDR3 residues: CASSVASQGYEQYF. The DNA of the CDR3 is TGTGCCAGCAGCGTCGCCAGCCAGGGCTACGAGCAGTACTTC.

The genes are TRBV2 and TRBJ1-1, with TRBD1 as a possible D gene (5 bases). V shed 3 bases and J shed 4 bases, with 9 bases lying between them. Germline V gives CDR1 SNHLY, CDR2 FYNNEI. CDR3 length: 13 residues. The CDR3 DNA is TGTGCCAGCAGTGACCAGGGTGGCACTGAAGCTTTCTTT. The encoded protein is CASSDQGGTEAFF.

As DNA, the CDR3 is TGCGCCAGCAGCCAAGATAGGGGGGGCCAAACCGGGGAGCTGTTTTTT. Its translation is CASSQDRGGQTGELFF. The rearrangement links TRBV4-1 to TRBJ2-2, with a possible D match to TRBD2 (7 bases). With 0 bases removed from V and 5 bases from J, the gap between germline ends came to 13 bases. CDR1 and CDR2 (germline): MGHRA, YSYEKL. CDR3 length: 16 residues.

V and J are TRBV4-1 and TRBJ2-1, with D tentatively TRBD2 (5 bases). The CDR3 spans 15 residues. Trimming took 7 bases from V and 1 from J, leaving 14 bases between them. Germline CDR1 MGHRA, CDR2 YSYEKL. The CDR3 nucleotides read TGCGCCAGCACCCACGACGGAGGATCCTACAATGAGCAGTTCTTC. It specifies CASTHDGGSYNEQFF.

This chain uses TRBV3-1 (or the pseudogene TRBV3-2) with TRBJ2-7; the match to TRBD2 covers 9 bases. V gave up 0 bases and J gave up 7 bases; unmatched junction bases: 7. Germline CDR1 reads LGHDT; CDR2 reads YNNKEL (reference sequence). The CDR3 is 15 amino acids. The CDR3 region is CASSQDRLAGIEQYF. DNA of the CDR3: TGTGCCAGCAGCCAAGATCGGCTAGCGGGAATAGAGCAGTACTTC.

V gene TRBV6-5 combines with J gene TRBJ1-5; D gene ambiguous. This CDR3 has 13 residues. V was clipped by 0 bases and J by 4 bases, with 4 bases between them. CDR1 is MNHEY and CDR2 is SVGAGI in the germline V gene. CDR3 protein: CASSYSRNQPQHF. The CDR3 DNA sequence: TGTGCCAGCAGTTACTCGCGAAATCAGCCCCAGCATTTT.

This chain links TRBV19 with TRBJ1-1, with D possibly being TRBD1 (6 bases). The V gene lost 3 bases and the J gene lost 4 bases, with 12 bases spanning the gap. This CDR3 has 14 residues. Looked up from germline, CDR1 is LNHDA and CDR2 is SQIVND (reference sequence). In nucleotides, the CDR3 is TGTGCCAGTAGTATGGGAGGGGGGGTCACTGAAGCTTTCTTT. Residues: CASSMGGGVTEAFF.

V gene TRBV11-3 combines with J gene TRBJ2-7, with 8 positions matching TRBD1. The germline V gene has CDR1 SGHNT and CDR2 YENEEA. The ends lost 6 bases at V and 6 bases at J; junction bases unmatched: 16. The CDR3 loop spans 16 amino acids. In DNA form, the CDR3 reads TGTGCCAGCAGTTACGAACTAGGACAGGGAAGGAGCGAGCAGTACTTC. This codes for CASSYELGQGRSEQYF.

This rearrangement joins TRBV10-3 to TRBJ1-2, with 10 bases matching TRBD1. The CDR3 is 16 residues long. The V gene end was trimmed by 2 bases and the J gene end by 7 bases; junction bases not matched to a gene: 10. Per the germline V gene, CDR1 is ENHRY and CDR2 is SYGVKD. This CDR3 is CAISEAGGQGNSGYTF. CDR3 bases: TGTGCCATCAGTGAGGCGGGGGGACAGGGGAATAGTGGCTACACCTTC.

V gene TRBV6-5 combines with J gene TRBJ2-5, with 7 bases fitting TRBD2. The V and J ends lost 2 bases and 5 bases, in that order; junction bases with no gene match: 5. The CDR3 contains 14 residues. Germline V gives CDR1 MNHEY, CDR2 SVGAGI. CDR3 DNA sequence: TGTGCCAGCAGTTACGGGGCGGGAGAGGAGACCCAGTACTTC. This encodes CASSYGAGEETQYF.

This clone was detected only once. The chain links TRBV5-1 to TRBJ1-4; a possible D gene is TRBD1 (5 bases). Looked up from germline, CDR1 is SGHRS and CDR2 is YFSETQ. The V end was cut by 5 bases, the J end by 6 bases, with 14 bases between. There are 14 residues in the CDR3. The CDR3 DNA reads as TGCGCCAGCAGGTCGGGGGAGCTTCATGAAAAACTGTTTTTT. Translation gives CASRSGELHEKLFF.

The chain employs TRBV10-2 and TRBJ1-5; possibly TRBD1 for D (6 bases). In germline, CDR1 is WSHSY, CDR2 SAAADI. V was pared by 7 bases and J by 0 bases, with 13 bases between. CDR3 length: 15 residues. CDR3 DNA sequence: TGCGCCAGCACCCCCGGACAGTCTAGCAATCAGCCCCAGCATTTT. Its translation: CASTPGQSSNQPQHF.

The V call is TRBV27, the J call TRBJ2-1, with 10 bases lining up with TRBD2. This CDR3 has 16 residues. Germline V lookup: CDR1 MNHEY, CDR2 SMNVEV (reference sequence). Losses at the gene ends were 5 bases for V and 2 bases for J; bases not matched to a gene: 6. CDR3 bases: TGTGCCAGCAGTGAGGTAGCGGGAGGCGCCTACAATGAGCAGTTCTTC. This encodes CASSEVAGGAYNEQFF.

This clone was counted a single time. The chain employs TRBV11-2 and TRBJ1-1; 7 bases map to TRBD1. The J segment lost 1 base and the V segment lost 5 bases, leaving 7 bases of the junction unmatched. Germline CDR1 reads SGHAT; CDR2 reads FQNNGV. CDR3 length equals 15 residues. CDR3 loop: CASSPRDRKNTEAFF. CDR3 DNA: TGTGCCAGCAGCCCTCGGGACAGAAAGAACACTGAAGCTTTCTTT.

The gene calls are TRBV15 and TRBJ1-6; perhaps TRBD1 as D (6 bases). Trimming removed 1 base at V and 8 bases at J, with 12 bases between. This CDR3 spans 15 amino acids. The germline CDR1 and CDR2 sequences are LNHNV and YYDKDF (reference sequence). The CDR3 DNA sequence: TGTGCCACCAGCAGAGTGGCAGGGGACGATTCACCCCTCCACTTT. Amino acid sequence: CATSRVAGDDSPLHF.

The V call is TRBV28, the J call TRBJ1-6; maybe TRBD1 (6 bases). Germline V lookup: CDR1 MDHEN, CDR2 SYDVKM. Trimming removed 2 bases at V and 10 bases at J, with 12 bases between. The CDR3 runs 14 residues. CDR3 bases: TGTGCCAGCAGTTTACTCGGACAGAACTCACCCCTCCACTTT. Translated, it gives CASSLLGQNSPLHF.

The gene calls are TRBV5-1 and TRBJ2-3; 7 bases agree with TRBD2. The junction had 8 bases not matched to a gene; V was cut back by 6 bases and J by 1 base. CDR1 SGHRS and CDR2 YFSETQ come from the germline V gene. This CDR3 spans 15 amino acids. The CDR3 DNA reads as TGCGCCAGCACCCAAGCGGGGCGACGCACAGATACGCAGTATTTT. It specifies CASTQAGRRTDTQYF. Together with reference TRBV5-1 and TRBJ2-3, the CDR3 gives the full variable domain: KAGVTQTPRYLIKTRGQQVTLSCSPISGHRSVSWYQQTPGQGLQFLFEYFSETQRNKGNFPGRFSGRQFSNSRSEMNVSTLELGDSALYLCASTQAGRRTDTQYFGPGTRLTVL.

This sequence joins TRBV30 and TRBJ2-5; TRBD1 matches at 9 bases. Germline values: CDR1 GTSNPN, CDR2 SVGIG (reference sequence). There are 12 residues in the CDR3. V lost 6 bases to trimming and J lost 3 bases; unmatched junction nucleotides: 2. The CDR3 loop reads CACGTGKETQYF. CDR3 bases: TGTGCCTGCGGGACAGGGAAAGAGACCCAGTACTTC.

For the CDR3, the DNA is TGTGCCAGCAGCCAATGGACAGGGCCCTATGGCTACACCTTC. Residues: CASSQWTGPYGYTF. This rearrangement joins TRBV4-2 to TRBJ1-2; 8 bases line up with TRBD1. Germline CDR1 LGHNA, CDR2 YNFKEQ. The junction had 3 bases not matched to a gene; V was cut back by 2 bases and J by 4 bases. The CDR3 totals 14 residues.

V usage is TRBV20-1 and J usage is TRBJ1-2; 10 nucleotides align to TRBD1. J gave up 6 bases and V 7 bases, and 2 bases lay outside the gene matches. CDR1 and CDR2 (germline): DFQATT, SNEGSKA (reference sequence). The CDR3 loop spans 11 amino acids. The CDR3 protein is CSGTGGDGYTF. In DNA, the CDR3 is TGCAGTGGGACAGGGGGGGATGGCTACACCTTC.

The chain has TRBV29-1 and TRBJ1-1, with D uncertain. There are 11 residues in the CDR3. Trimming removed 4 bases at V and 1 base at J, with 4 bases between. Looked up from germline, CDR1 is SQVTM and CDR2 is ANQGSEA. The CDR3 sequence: CSVVRNTEAFF. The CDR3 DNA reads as TGCAGCGTTGTTAGGAACACTGAAGCTTTCTTT.

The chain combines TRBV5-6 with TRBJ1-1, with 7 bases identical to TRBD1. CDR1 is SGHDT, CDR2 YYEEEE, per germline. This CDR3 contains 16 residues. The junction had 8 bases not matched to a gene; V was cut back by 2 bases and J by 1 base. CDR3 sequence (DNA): TGTGCCAGCAGCTTCCGGGACAGCCGAACGAACACTGAAGCTTTCTTT. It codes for CASSFRDSRTNTEAFF.

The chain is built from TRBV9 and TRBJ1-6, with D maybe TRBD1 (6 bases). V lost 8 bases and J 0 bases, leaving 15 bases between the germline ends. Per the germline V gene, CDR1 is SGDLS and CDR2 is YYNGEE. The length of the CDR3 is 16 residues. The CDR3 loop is CASGQGLSSYNSPLHF. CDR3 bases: TGTGCCAGTGGGCAGGGGTTGAGCTCCTATAATTCACCCCTCCACTTT.

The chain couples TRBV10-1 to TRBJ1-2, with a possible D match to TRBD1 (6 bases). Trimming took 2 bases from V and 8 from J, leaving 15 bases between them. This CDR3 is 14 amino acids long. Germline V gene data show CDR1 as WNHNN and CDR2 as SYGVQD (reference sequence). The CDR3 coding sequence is TGCGCCAGCAGTGAGCGGCAGGGGATGAGCGGCTACACCTTC. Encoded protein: CASSERQGMSGYTF.

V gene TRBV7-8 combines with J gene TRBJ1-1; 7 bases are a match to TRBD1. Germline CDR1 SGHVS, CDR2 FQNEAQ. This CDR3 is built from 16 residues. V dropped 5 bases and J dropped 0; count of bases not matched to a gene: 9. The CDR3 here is CASSLGQVYMNTEAFF. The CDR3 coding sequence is TGTGCCAGCAGCCTCGGACAGGTATACATGAACACTGAAGCTTTCTTT.